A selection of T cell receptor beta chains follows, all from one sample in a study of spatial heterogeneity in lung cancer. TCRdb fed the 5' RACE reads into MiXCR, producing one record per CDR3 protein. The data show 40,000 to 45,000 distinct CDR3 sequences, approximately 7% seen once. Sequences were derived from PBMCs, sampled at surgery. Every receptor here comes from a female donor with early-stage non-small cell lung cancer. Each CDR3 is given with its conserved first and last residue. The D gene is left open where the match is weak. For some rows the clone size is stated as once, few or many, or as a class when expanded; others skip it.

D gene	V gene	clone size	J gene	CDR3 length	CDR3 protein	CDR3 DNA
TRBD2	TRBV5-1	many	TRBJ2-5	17	CASSLGLAGAGGETQYF	TGCGCCAGCAGCTTGGGACTAGCGGGGGCAGGAGGAGAGACCCAGTACTTC
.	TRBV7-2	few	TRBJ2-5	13	CASSLFTLETQYF	TGTGCCAGCAGCTTATTTACATTAGAGACCCAGTACTTC
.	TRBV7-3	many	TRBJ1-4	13	CASSLGPNEKLFF	TGTGCCAGCAGCTTGGGACCAAATGAAAAACTGTTTTTT
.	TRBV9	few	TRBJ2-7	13	CASSVLPAYEQYF	TGTGCCAGCAGCGTACTGCCAGCCTACGAGCAGTACTTC
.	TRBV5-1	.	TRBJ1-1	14	CASSLGVAFTEAFF	TGCGCCAGCAGCTTGGGGGTGGCTTTCACTGAAGCTTTCTTT
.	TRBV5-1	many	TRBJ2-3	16	CASSATGGGRADTQYF	TGCGCCAGCAGCGCCACTGGGGGGGGCCGGGCAGATACGCAGTATTTT
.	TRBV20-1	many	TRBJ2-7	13	CSARYQRGHEQYF	TGCAGTGCTAGATACCAGCGCGGCCACGAGCAGTACTTC
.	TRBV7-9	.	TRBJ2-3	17	CASSFLGTGGNTDTQYF	TGTGCCAGCAGCTTCTTGGGGACGGGGGGCAACACAGATACGCAGTATTTT
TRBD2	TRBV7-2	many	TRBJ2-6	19	CASSSSLAGGYAGANVLTF	TGTGCCAGCAGCTCCAGCCTAGCGGGGGGGTACGCTGGGGCCAACGTCCTGACTTTC
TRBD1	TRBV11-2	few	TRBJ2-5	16	CASSSRGTELQETQYF	TGTGCCAGCAGCTCGCGAGGGACAGAACTCCAAGAGACCCAGTACTTC
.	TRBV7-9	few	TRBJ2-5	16	CASSLGPGATQETQYF	TGTGCCAGCAGCTTAGGGCCAGGGGCTACCCAAGAGACCCAGTACTTC
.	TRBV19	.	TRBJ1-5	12	CASSIDNRWQHF	TGTGCCAGTAGTATAGATAACCGCTGGCAGCATTTT
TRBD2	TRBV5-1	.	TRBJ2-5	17	CASSPSETSVQTETQYF	TGCGCCAGCAGCCCATCCGAGACTAGCGTACAGACAGAGACCCAGTACTTC
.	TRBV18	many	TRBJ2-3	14	CASSPDYRRDTQYF	TGTGCCAGCTCACCGGACTACCGGCGGGATACGCAGTATTTT
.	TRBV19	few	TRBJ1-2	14	CASSIERGLSGYTF	TGTGCCAGTAGTATAGAAAGAGGTCTAAGCGGCTACACCTTC
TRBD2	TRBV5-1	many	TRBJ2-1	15	CASSGTSGGTNEQFF	TGCGCCAGCAGCGGAACTAGCGGGGGTACCAATGAGCAGTTCTTC
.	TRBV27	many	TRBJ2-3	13	CASTPRGTDTQYF	TGTGCCAGCACCCCCCGGGGCACAGATACGCAGTATTTT
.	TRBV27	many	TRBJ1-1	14	CASSPPIQPPEAFF	TGTGCCAGCAGTCCCCCAATACAGCCCCCTGAAGCTTTCTTT
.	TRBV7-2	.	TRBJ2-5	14	CASSLLRRGETQYF	TGTGCCAGCAGCTTATTGCGGCGGGGTGAGACCCAGTACTTC
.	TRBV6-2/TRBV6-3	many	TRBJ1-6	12	CASSYGASPLHF	TGTGCCAGCAGTTACGGGGCGTCACCCCTCCACTTT
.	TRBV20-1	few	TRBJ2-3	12	CSASGGQHTQYF	TGCAGTGCTAGCGGGGGTCAGCATACGCAGTATTTT
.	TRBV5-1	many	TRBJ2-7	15	CASSLGLDSSYEQYF	TGCGCCAGCAGCTTGGGGTTAGACAGCTCCTACGAGCAGTACTTC
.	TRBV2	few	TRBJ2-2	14	CASSSYGDTGELFF	TGTGCCAGCAGTTCGTACGGAGACACCGGGGAGCTGTTTTTT
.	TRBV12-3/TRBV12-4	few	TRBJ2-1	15	CASSSQGTVYNEQFF	TGTGCCAGCAGCTCACAGGGGACTGTCTACAATGAGCAGTTCTTC
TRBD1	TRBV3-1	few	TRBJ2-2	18	CASSAMQGAKGFTGELFF	TGTGCCAGCAGCGCCATGCAGGGGGCGAAAGGTTTCACCGGGGAGCTGTTTTTT
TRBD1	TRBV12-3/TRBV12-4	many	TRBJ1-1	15	CASIRQGAIVAEAFF	TGTGCCAGCATCAGACAGGGGGCGATCGTCGCTGAAGCTTTCTTT
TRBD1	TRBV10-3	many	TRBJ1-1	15	CAIRPDRGRKDEAFF	TGTGCCATCAGGCCGGACAGGGGGCGAAAGGATGAAGCTTTCTTT
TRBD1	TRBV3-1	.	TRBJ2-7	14	CASSQGQGSYEQYF	TGTGCCAGCAGCCAAGGACAGGGCTCCTACGAGCAGTACTTC
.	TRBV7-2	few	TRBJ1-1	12	CASSPQGLEAFF	TGTGCCAGCAGCCCCCAGGGGCTCGAAGCTTTCTTT
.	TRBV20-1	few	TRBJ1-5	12	CSARENSQPQHF	TGCAGTGCTAGAGAAAATAGTCAGCCCCAGCATTTT
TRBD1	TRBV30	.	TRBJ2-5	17	CAWSPVGTGQLEETQYF	TGTGCCTGGAGCCCAGTGGGGACAGGGCAGCTAGAAGAGACCCAGTACTTC
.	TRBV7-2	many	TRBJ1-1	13	CASSYEGYTEAFF	TGTGCCAGCAGCTACGAGGGGTACACTGAAGCTTTCTTT
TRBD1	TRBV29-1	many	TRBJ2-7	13	CSVSGTGGSTKYF	TGCAGCGTATCCGGGACAGGGGGAAGTACGAAGTACTTC
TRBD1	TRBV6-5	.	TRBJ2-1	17	CASSYGQGSSGLGEQFF	TGTGCCAGCAGTTACGGACAGGGTTCCTCGGGATTAGGTGAGCAGTTCTTC
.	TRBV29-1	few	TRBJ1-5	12	CSVEDSGQPQHF	TGCAGCGTTGAAGATTCGGGTCAGCCCCAGCATTTT
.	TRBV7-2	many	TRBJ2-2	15	CASSPRVAKSGELFF	TGTGCCAGCAGCCCAAGGGTAGCGAAATCCGGGGAGCTGTTTTTT
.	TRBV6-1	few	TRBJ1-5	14	CASSGNLVDQPQHF	TGTGCCAGCAGCGGTAATTTGGTTGATCAGCCCCAGCATTTT
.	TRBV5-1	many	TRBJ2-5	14	CASSPGQPQETQYF	TGCGCCAGCAGCCCAGGACAGCCACAAGAGACCCAGTACTTC
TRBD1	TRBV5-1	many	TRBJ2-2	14	CASTQGATTGELFF	TGCGCCAGCACCCAGGGGGCAACTACCGGGGAGCTGTTTTTT
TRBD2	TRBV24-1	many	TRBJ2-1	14	CATSDIGTTNEQFF	TGTGCCACCAGTGATATCGGGACTACTAATGAGCAGTTCTTC
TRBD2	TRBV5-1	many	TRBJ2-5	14	CASSTSGGAKTQYF	TGCGCCAGCAGTACTAGCGGGGGGGCTAAGACCCAGTACTTC
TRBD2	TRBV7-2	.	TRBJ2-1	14	CASSLTGTSEKQFF	TGTGCCAGCAGCTTAACCGGGACTAGCGAGAAGCAGTTCTTC
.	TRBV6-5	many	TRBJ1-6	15	CASSYSGESGSPLHF	TGTGCCAGCAGTTACTCTGGGGAATCGGGGTCACCCCTCCACTTT
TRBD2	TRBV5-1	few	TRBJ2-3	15	CASSPTSGVPDTQYF	TGCGCCAGCAGCCCGACTAGCGGGGTCCCAGATACGCAGTATTTT
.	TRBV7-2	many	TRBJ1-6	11	CASSIKSPLHF	TGTGCCAGCAGTATTAAGTCACCCCTCCACTTT